Below, 6 T cell receptor beta chains from the same sample are listed, as sequenced in a study of cytomegalovirus exposure and HLA in healthy donors. The PCR ran on 60 Vbeta and 13 Jbeta primers. Using immunoSEQ multiplex PCR, the repertoire was profiled, and TCRdb retains in-frame clones only, with some absent. The table lists approximately 100,000 clones, more than 65% of them singletons. Material: PBMCs. These receptor sequences come from a boy between 10 and 17 years old in good health and CMV-seronegative.

The CDR3 nucleotides read TGTGCCAGCGCCCTGGACAGGGCGCCTGGGGGCTACACCTTC. Translated, it gives CASALDRAPGGYTF. The V and J genes are TRBV6-1 and TRBJ1-2; 8 bases map to TRBD1. CDR1 MNHNS and CDR2 SASEGT come from the germline V gene. This CDR3 comprises 14 residues. Trimming cost V 8 bases and J 8 bases; bases outside gene matches: 13.

The genes are TRBV11-1 and TRBJ2-3, with 7 bases fitting TRBD2. The CDR3 is made up of 15 amino acids. Unmatched junction bases numbered 8, after V lost 0 bases and J lost 8 bases. Germline CDR1 SGHAT, CDR2 FQDESV (reference sequence). As DNA, the CDR3 is TGTGCCAGCAGCTTAGCGCTGGGGGGGGAGCCTACGCAGTATTTT. Translating it yields CASSLALGGEPTQYF.

The V call is TRBV30, the J call TRBJ1-5; 7 nucleotides line up with TRBD1. The germline gives CDR1 GTSNPN, CDR2 SVGIG (reference sequence). The CDR3 covers 13 residues. The junction had 4 bases not matched to a gene; V was cut back by 5 bases and J by 3 bases. CDR3 coding DNA: TGTGCCTGGGCCACAGGGGTCAATCAGCCCCAGCATTTT. It codes for CAWATGVNQPQHF.

This clone was seen once. This chain joins TRBV5-4 and TRBJ1-1, with D perhaps matching TRBD1 (6 bases). The germline gives CDR1 SGHNT, CDR2 YYREEE (reference sequence). CDR3 length: 16 amino acids. V lost 4 bases and J 3 bases, leaving 19 bases between the germline ends. The CDR3 nucleotides read TGTGCCAGCAGCCCTGGGGGAGTACAGGGTGACACTGAAGCTTTCTTT. This translates into CASSPGGVQGDTEAFF. The complete variable domain, with remaining parts taken from reference TRBV5-4 and TRBJ1-1, reads ETGVTQSPTHLIKTRGQQVTLRCSSQSGHNTVSWYQQALGQGPQFIFQYYREEENGRGNFPPRFSGLQFPNYSSELNVNALELDDSALYLCASSPGGVQGDTEAFFGQGTRLTVV.

Here the CDR3 reads CASSEQGYSNQPQHF. The CDR3 nucleotides are TGTGCCAGCAGTGAACAGGGCTATAGCAATCAGCCCCAGCATTTT. This chain uses TRBV6-1 with TRBJ1-5, with TRBD1 as a possible D gene (5 bases). The CDR3 contains 15 residues. Germline-derived CDR1 and CDR2 are MNHNS and SASEGT. V was cut by 2 bases and J by 0 bases, with 8 bases left in between.

J is TRBJ1-1 and V is TRBV9; TRBD1 aligns across 7 bases. V lost 0 bases and J lost 0; bases outside the gene matches: 2. CDR3 length: 15 amino acids. The germline V gene has CDR1 SGDLS and CDR2 YYNGEE. CDR3 amino acids: CASSVDGTVNTEAFF. DNA for the CDR3: TGTGCCAGCAGCGTAGATGGGACAGTGAACACTGAAGCTTTCTTT.